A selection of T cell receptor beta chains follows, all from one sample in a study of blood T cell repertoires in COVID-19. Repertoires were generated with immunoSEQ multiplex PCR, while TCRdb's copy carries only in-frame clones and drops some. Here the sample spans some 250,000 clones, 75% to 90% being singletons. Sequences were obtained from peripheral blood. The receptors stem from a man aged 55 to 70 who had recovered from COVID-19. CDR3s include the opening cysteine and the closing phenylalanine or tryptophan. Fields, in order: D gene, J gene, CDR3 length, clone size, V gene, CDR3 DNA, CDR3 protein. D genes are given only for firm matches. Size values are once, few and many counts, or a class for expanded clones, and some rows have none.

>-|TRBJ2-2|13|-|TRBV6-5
TGTGCCAGCAGTACTAAATCAGATTTGGAGCTGTTTTTT
CASSTKSDLELFF
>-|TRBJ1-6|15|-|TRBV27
TGTGCCAGCGCCTTCGACGGGTGGGGGCCGTCACCCCTCCACTTT
CASAFDGWGPSPLHF
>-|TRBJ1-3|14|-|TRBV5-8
TGTGCCAGCAGCTTTCCTGGGAGAGGAAACACCATATATTTT
CASSFPGRGNTIYF
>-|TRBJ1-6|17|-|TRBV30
TGTGCCTGGAGCCTCGGGGGGGCCGGCTCCTATAATTCACCCCTCCACTTT
CAWSLGGAGSYNSPLHF
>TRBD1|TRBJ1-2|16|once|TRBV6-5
TGTGCCAGCAGTTACCTCGGCAGGGGGCTAGATTATAGCTACACCTTC
CASSYLGRGLDYSYTF
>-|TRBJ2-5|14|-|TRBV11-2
TGTGCCAGCAGCTTAGGGGTTCGGGAGGAGACCCAGTACTTC
CASSLGVREETQYF
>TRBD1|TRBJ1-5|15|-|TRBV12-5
TGTGCTAGTGGTTTGACAGGGGGTCCCAATCAGCCCCAGCATTTT
CASGLTGGPNQPQHF
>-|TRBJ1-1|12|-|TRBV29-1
TGCAGCGTTGAAGAGTGGAGAGATGAAGCTTTCTTT
CSVEEWRDEAFF
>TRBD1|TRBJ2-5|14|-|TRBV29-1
TGCAGCGTTGTGGCAGGGGGCTACCAAGAGACCCAGTACTTC
CSVVAGGYQETQYF
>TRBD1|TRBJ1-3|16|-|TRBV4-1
TGCGCCAGCAGCCAAGCAGGACAGGGTTCGGGAAACACCATATATTTT
CASSQAGQGSGNTIYF
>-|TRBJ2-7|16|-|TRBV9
TGTGCCAGCAGCGTGGGGGCTACCCCACTCTCCTACGAGCAGTACTTC
CASSVGATPLSYEQYF
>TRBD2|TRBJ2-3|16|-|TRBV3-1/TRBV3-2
TGTGCCAGCAGCCAAGGAAGGCGGGGGGGCCGGGATACGCAGTATTTT
CASSQGRRGGRDTQYF
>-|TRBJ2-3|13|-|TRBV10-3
TGTGCCATCAGTGAGGGCCCCACAGATACGCAGTATTTT
CAISEGPTDTQYF
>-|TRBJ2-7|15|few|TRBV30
TGTGCCTGGAGTGTACTTCACGGGGATACCTACGAGCAGTACTTC
CAWSVLHGDTYEQYF
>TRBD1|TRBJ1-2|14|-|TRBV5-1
TGCGCCACCACTCCGACAGGGGGGTTGAGTGGCTACACCTTC
CATTPTGGLSGYTF
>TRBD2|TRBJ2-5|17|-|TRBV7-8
TGTGCCAGCAGCTTCGCCGACGGGACTAGCGGCTGGGAGACCCAGTACTTC
CASSFADGTSGWETQYF
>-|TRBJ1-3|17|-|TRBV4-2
TGTGCCAGCAGCCAAGAAGGTTCCAGGGGAGTAGGTAACACCATATATTTT
CASSQEGSRGVGNTIYF
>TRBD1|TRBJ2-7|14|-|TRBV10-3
TGTGCCATCAGGGACGTGGGACAGCACTACGAGCAGTACTTC
CAIRDVGQHYEQYF
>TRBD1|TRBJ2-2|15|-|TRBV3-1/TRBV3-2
TGTGCCAGCAGCCTCGGGACAGGGCCCACCGGGGAGCTGTTTTTT
CASSLGTGPTGELFF
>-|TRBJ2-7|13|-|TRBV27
TGTGCCAGCAGTTTACAGGCAGCCTACGAGCAGTACTTC
CASSLQAAYEQYF
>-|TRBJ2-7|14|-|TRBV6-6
TGTGCCAGCAGTTATTCGGCAGGGGTGGTCGAGCAGTACTTC
CASSYSAGVVEQYF
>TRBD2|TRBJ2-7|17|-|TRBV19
TGTGCCAGTAGTATACAGGGACTAGCGGGGGATCCCTACGAGCAGTACTTC
CASSIQGLAGDPYEQYF
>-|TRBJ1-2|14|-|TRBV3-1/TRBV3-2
TGTGCCAGCAGCCAGAGCACGGGAAACTATGGCTACACCTTC
CASSQSTGNYGYTF
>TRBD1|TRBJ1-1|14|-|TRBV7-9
TGTGCCAGCAGCTATGACAGGGGTAACACTGAAGCTTTCTTT
CASSYDRGNTEAFF
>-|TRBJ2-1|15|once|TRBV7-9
TGTGCCAGCAGCTTAGGACTGACGTCCTACAATGAGCAGTTCTTC
CASSLGLTSYNEQFF
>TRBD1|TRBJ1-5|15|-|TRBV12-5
TGTGCTAGTGGTTTGGGAGGGACAGGTAATCAGCCCCAGCATTTT
CASGLGGTGNQPQHF
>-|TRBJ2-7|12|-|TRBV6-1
TGTGCCAGCAGTGAATCGTCCGGTCGGCAGTACTTC
CASSESSGRQYF
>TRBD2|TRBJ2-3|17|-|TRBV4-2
TGTGCCAGCAGCCCGTGGGGAGGGTCTAGGTCCGGAGATACGCAGTATTTT
CASSPWGGSRSGDTQYF
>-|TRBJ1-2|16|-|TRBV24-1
TGTGCCACCAGTGACCCGTCCACCACAGGGAGGGGAGGCTACACCTTC
CATSDPSTTGRGGYTF
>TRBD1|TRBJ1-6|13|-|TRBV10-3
TGTGCCATTACGGGACAGAGTAATTCACCCCTCCACTTT
CAITGQSNSPLHF
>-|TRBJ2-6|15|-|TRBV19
TGTGCCAGTACCCTGACAGGTACTGGGGCCAACGTCCTGACTTTC
CASTLTGTGANVLTF
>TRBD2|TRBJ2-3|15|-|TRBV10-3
TGTGCCATCAGAGCGGGGGGGCACCTTGTGGATACGCAGTATTTT
CAIRAGGHLVDTQYF
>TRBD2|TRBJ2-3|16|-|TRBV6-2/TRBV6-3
TGTGCCAGCAGCGACGGACTAGCGGTTAGCACAGATACGCAGTATTTT
CASSDGLAVSTDTQYF
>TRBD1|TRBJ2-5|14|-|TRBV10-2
TGCGCCAGCAGTGAGTCGACAGGGGGCTACTCCCAGTACTTC
CASSESTGGYSQYF
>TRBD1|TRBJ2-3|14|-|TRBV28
TGTGCCAGCGGTCGACAGGGGGCGGGGGATACGCAGTATTTT
CASGRQGAGDTQYF